One and the same sample provided the 7 T cell receptor beta chains below, sequenced in a study of cytomegalovirus exposure and HLA in healthy donors (dated by TCRdb to about 2017). Receptor libraries were prepared by the immunoSEQ multiplex PCR assay. TCRdb holds this immuneACCESS table with in-frame rearrangements only. Some clones are missing; in checked studies, unresolved V genes explain under half, and the rest has no known cause. The sample table lists about 220,000 clones, approximately 90% of them with a count of one. The leading ten clones occupy roughly 1% of the sample. Input material: PBMCs. Receptors were obtained from a woman between 18 and 29 years old in good health and CMV-seronegative.

The chain couples TRBV7-3 to TRBJ1-6; a possible D gene is TRBD1 (5 bases). The germline V gene encodes CDR1 SGHTA and CDR2 FQGTGA. V lost 1 base to trimming and J lost 7 bases, with 14 bases between them. The CDR3 spans 16 residues. The CDR3 DNA reads as TGTGCCAGCAGCTTAAGGGGCGACCTGGCCAATTCACCCCTCCACTTT. Residues: CASSLRGDLANSPLHF.

The chain employs TRBV6-5 and TRBJ1-1; 10 bases agree with TRBD1. The trim removed 10 bases at V and 1 base at J, leaving 3 bases unmatched. The CDR3 sequence is 13 residues long. Germline V gene data show CDR1 as MNHEY and CDR2 as SVGAGI. Here the CDR3 DNA reads TGTGCCATCGGACAGGGGGAGAACACTGAAGCTTTCTTT. Its translation: CAIGQGENTEAFF.

V gene TRBV18 combines with J gene TRBJ2-7; possible D gene TRBD1, 5 bases. CDR3 length: 14 residues. Trimming took 2 bases from V and 3 from J, leaving 11 bases between them. Per germline, CDR1 KGHSH and CDR2 LQKENI. CDR3: CASSPVPGNYEQYF. The DNA of the CDR3 is TGTGCCAGCTCACCAGTTCCAGGGAACTACGAGCAGTACTTC.

This chain uses TRBV21-1 with TRBJ2-7; the table's D call, TRBD1, was not checked against the DNA. TRBV21-1 is reported as a pseudogene. This CDR3 is built from 14 residues. CDR3 DNA: TGTGCCAGCAGCAAAGCGCGGACAGGGTGTGAGCAGTACTTC. It translates to CASSKARTGCEQYF.

This clone has a single count. This chain joins TRBV29-1 and TRBJ2-1; 7 bases fit TRBD1. Trimming cost V 4 bases and J 4 bases; bases outside gene matches: 7. From germline, CDR1 is SQVTM and CDR2 ANQGSEA. The CDR3 covers 14 residues. CDR3: CSVGDSRRYNEQFF. CDR3 nucleotides: TGCAGCGTTGGGGACAGCCGACGATACAATGAGCAGTTCTTC.

The chain combines TRBV6-5 with TRBJ1-2; the match to TRBD1 covers 7 bases. Germline trimming cut 6 bases from V and 3 bases from J; bases unmatched to any gene: 10. Germline CDR1 MNHEY, CDR2 SVGAGI. The CDR3 runs 15 residues. CDR3 amino acids: CASRANWDSDYGYTF. As DNA, the CDR3 is TGTGCCAGCAGGGCGAATTGGGACAGCGACTATGGCTACACCTTC.

The chain carries TRBV19 and TRBJ2-7, with 9 bases lining up with TRBD2. Germline CDR1 and CDR2: LNHDA and SQIVND (reference sequence). The CDR3 totals 15 residues. Trimming at V came to 6 bases and at J to 1 base, leaving 7 bases not matched to a gene. The CDR3 loop reads CASSGATSGSYEQYF. The CDR3 coding sequence is TGTGCCAGTAGCGGGGCGACTAGCGGTTCCTACGAGCAGTACTTC.